Listed below are T cell receptor beta chains from one sample, sequenced in a study of early T cells in non-severe SARS-CoV-2 infection. TCRdb re-analysed the 5' RACE reads in MiXCR, keeping a single row per CDR3 protein. The sample yields about 23,000 distinct CDR3 sequences, about 5.6% seen once. The material sequenced was whole blood. The receptor source for this set is an adult who was a healthcare worker with PCR-confirmed SARS-CoV-2 infection or an uninfected control (not recorded which). CDR3s include the opening cysteine and the closing phenylalanine or tryptophan. The D gene is left open where the match is weak. Expanded clones get a size class; other rows say once, few or many, or leave the size out.

v_gene	abundance	j_gene	d_gene	CDR3aa	CDR3nt
TRBV7-2	many	TRBJ2-1	-	CASSAPPGAYEQFF	TGTGCCAGCAGCGCACCCCCAGGGGCCTATGAGCAGTTCTTC
TRBV6-2/TRBV6-3	many	TRBJ2-1	-	CASSRGGTVYNEQFF	TGTGCCAGCAGTAGGGGAGGAACTGTATACAATGAGCAGTTCTTC
TRBV21-1	many	TRBJ1-2	-	CASTKRRGSSYGYTF	TGTGCCAGCACCAAAAGACGCGGCAGCTCCTATGGCTACACCTTC
TRBV20-1	many	TRBJ2-1	-	CSARDRGYNEQFF	TGCAGTGCTAGAGATCGGGGTTACAATGAGCAGTTCTTC
TRBV5-1	-	TRBJ1-1	-	CASSLGRGTEAFF	TGCGCCAGCAGCTTGGGCAGAGGCACTGAAGCTTTCTTT
TRBV24-1	many	TRBJ2-1	-	CATSDMDKDYNEQFF	TGTGCCACCAGTGACATGGACAAAGATTACAATGAGCAGTTCTTC
TRBV3-1	few	TRBJ2-1	TRBD2	CAAGLAGINEQFF	TGTGCCGCGGGACTAGCGGGTATCAATGAGCAGTTCTTC
TRBV6-1	many	TRBJ2-3	TRBD1	CASSEGQGADTQYF	TGTGCCAGCAGTGAGGGACAGGGGGCAGATACGCAGTATTTT
TRBV7-6	medium-sized	TRBJ1-5	-	CASSSDSNQPQHF	TGTGCCAGCAGCTCAGATAGCAATCAGCCCCAGCATTTT
TRBV3-1	many	TRBJ2-1	-	CASSNRYNEQFF	TGTGCCAGCAGCAACCGCTACAATGAGCAGTTCTTC
TRBV6-1	many	TRBJ2-7	-	CASSEWYEQYF	TGTGCCAGCAGTGAATGGTACGAGCAGTACTTC
TRBV10-3	many	TRBJ2-1	-	CAISDPLLESYNEQFF	TGTGCCATCAGTGACCCTTTATTAGAGAGCTACAATGAGCAGTTCTTC
TRBV20-1	many	TRBJ1-6	TRBD1	CSAPTGRNSPLHF	TGCAGTGCCCCGACAGGGAGGAACTCACCCCTCCACTTT
TRBV7-9	-	TRBJ2-2	-	CASSPSDQNTGELFF	TGTGCCAGCAGCCCTTCGGACCAGAACACCGGGGAGCTGTTTTTT
TRBV28	few	TRBJ1-1	-	CATSEPGTEAFF	TGTGCCACCTCTGAGCCCGGGACTGAAGCTTTCTTT
TRBV23-1	few	TRBJ2-1	TRBD1	CASSRSWGDRGYNEQFF	TGCGCCAGCAGTCGCTCGTGGGGGGACAGGGGGTACAATGAGCAGTTCTTC
TRBV9	many	TRBJ2-1	TRBD1	CASSVASTGGIGNEQFF	TGTGCCAGCAGCGTAGCGTCCACAGGGGGCATAGGAAATGAGCAGTTCTTC
TRBV3-1	many	TRBJ2-1	TRBD2	CASSQVLAGGSNEQFF	TGTGCCAGCAGCCAAGTTCTAGCGGGAGGTTCGAATGAGCAGTTCTTC
TRBV11-2	many	TRBJ2-1	TRBD2	CASSLVPAGGYSYNEQFF	TGTGCCAGCAGCTTAGTGCCAGCGGGAGGGTACTCCTACAATGAGCAGTTCTTC
TRBV12-3/TRBV12-4	many	TRBJ2-1	TRBD2	CASSLPTSGALGEQFF	TGTGCCAGCAGTCTACCAACTAGCGGAGCTTTAGGTGAGCAGTTCTTC
TRBV6-5	few	TRBJ1-3	-	CASRPSGDGNTIYF	TGTGCCAGCAGGCCCAGTGGAGACGGAAACACCATATATTTT
TRBV27	many	TRBJ2-1	TRBD1	CASSLGTGFPYNEQFF	TGTGCCAGCAGTTTGGGGACAGGGTTCCCCTACAATGAGCAGTTCTTC
TRBV18	-	TRBJ1-1	-	CASSPLQGTNTEAFF	TGTGCCAGCTCACCACTGCAGGGCACGAACACTGAAGCTTTCTTT
TRBV6-2/TRBV6-3	many	TRBJ2-1	TRBD2	CASSYSGRTNNEQFF	TGTGCCAGCAGCTATAGCGGGAGGACGAACAATGAGCAGTTCTTC
TRBV20-1	many	TRBJ2-3	-	CSATADTDTQYF	TGCAGTGCTACAGCGGACACAGATACGCAGTATTTT
TRBV4-3	many	TRBJ2-3	TRBD2	CASSQKLAGGPDTQYF	TGCGCCAGCAGCCAGAAACTAGCGGGAGGGCCAGATACGCAGTATTTT